A single TCR beta chain is shown here with its context. This specimen belongs to a study of Ad26.COV2.S vaccination and SARS-CoV-2 variants. Assay: immunoSEQ multiplex PCR; the TCRdb copy retains only in-frame clones and omits some. The sample includes tens of thousands of clones, 75% to 85% of them seen just once. Germline-derived CDR1 and CDR2 are SGHRS and YFSETQ. This CDR3 has 14 amino acids. Trimming left V 1 base short and J 5 bases short, with 13 bases between. Sequencing used peripheral blood, obtained after recovery from COVID-19. The gene calls are TRBV5-1 and TRBJ2-7; D is possibly TRBD2 (6 bases). The clonotype comes from a human donor who had recovered from COVID-19. The CDR3 DNA follows: TGCGCCAGCAGCTTGCCGGGAGAATGGGACGAGCAGTACTTC. It specifies CASSLPGEWDEQYF.